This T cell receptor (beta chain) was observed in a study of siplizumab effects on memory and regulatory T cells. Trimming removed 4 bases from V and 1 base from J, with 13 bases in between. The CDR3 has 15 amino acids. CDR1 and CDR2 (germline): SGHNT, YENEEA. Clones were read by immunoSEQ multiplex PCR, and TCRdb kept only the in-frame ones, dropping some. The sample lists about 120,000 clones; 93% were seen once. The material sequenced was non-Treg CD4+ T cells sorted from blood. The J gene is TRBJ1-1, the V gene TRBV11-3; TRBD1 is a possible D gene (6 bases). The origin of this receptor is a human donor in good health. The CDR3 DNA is TGTGCCAGCAGCTCACAGGGCGGGTGGAACACTGAAGCTTTCTTT. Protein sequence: CASSSQGGWNTEAFF.